These 18 T cell receptor beta chains were sequenced from one sample in a study of blood T cell repertoires in COVID-19. Clones were sequenced by immunoSEQ multiplex PCR, and TCRdb holds only the in-frame ones, with some missing. The table includes around 140,000 clones, 88% detected once. Sequencing input: peripheral blood. The receptors stem from a woman aged 55-75 years with acute or convalescent COVID-19.

The rearrangement joins TRBV4-1 to TRBJ2-5; 9 bases line up with TRBD1. The length of the CDR3 is 17 residues. The V and J ends lost 1 base and 2 bases, in that order; junction bases with no gene match: 8. Germline values: CDR1 MGHRA, CDR2 YSYEKL. CDR3 in amino acids: CASSQGEGTGIQETQYF. CDR3 nucleotide sequence: TGCGCCAGCAGCCAAGGGGAAGGGACAGGGATTCAAGAGACCCAGTACTTC.

This chain links TRBV9 with TRBJ1-1; no clear D. V lost 0 bases and J lost 1, with 13 bases in between. The CDR3 loop spans 16 amino acids. CDR1 is SGDLS, CDR2 YYNGEE, per germline. The CDR3 DNA follows: TGTGCCAGCAGCGTAGGGGTTTTTGGAGCGAACACTGAAGCTTTCTTT. This gives the protein CASSVGVFGANTEAFF.

The chain couples TRBV28 to TRBJ1-2; D is possibly TRBD1 (5 bases). Per the germline V gene, CDR1 is MDHEN and CDR2 is SYDVKM. Trimming cost V 5 bases and J 7 bases, with 11 bases left between them. The CDR3 is 12 residues long. CDR3: CASSLSGGGYTF. CDR3 DNA: TGTGCCAGCAGTCTTAGCGGGGGTGGCTACACCTTC.

Here the CDR3 reads CASGLTSTGRGGYTF. The CDR3, as DNA: TGTGCTAGTGGTTTGACCTCGACAGGGCGGGGAGGCTACACCTTC. The chain links TRBV12-5 to TRBJ1-2; 7 bases map to TRBD1. The V segment lost 2 bases and the J segment 8 bases; nucleotides outside the gene matches: 11. Germline-derived CDR1 and CDR2 are LGHNT and FRNRAP. The CDR3 contains 15 residues.

The rearrangement links TRBV4-3 to TRBJ1-6, with TRBD1 identical over 7 bases. V was clipped by 2 bases and J by 9 bases; unmatched bases: 7. In germline, CDR1 is LGHNA, CDR2 YSLEER. There are 15 residues in the CDR3. CDR3 sequence (DNA): TGCGCCAGCAGCCAACTGTCAGGGGGAGGTTCACCCCTCCACTTT. Amino acid sequence: CASSQLSGGGSPLHF.

There are a few counts of this clone. This chain links TRBV6-5 with TRBJ1-5; no clear D. The germline V gene encodes CDR1 MNHEY and CDR2 SVGAGI. The V and J ends lost 0 bases and 9 bases respectively, with 9 bases between them. CDR3 length: 13 amino acids. The chain's CDR3 is CASSYSPAGPQHF. The CDR3 bases are TGTGCCAGCAGTTACTCCCCTGCGGGGCCCCAGCATTTT.

This rearrangement joins TRBV19 to TRBJ2-1; 10 nucleotides align to TRBD2. In germline, CDR1 is LNHDA, CDR2 SQIVND (reference sequence). CDR3 length: 15 residues. J lost 7 bases, V lost 7 bases, and 10 bases had no gene match. CDR3 region: CASNPHSGGTNEQFF. The CDR3 DNA sequence: TGTGCCAGTAACCCACATAGCGGGGGGACGAATGAGCAGTTCTTC.

This rearrangement joins TRBV19 to TRBJ1-1; 10 nucleotides align to TRBD1. The CDR3 runs 15 residues. Germline CDR1 and CDR2: LNHDA and SQIVND (reference sequence). The V and J ends lost 5 bases and 6 bases, in that order; junction bases with no gene match: 9. Written as DNA, the CDR3 is TGTGCCAGTAGTCCTACTCGGACAGGGGGTTCTGAAGCTTTCTTT. This codes for CASSPTRTGGSEAFF.

The chain couples TRBV30 to TRBJ1-2; 7 bases fit TRBD1. From germline, CDR1 is GTSNPN and CDR2 SVGIG (reference sequence). V gave up 3 bases and J gave up 2 bases; unmatched junction bases: 6. This CDR3 is 14 amino acids long. Written as DNA, the CDR3 is TGTGCCTGGAGCACGGACAGGCCGAACTATGGCTACACCTTC. Translating gives CAWSTDRPNYGYTF.

CDR3 region: CSAEGGAVGELFF. In nucleotides, the CDR3 is TGCAGCGCCGAAGGGGGGGCTGTCGGGGAGCTGTTTTTT. The chain couples TRBV29-1 to TRBJ2-2, with a tentative D call TRBD2 (7 bases). The germline V gene has CDR1 SQVTM and CDR2 ANQGSEA. This CDR3 contains 13 residues. V gave up 7 bases and J gave up 7 bases, with 16 bases separating them.

V and J are TRBV19 and TRBJ2-2; no reliable D call. The V gene's germline CDR1 is LNHDA and CDR2 SQIVND (reference sequence). V gave up 6 bases and J gave up 10 bases, with 15 bases separating them. There are 13 residues in the CDR3. The CDR3 loop reads CASSIGEVAELFF. In nucleotides, the CDR3 is TGTGCCAGTAGCATCGGAGAGGTAGCGGAGCTGTTTTTT. Combining the CDR3 with reference TRBV19 and TRBJ2-2 gives the whole variable domain DGGITQSPKYLFRKEGQNVTLSCEQNLNHDAMYWYRQDPGQGLRLIYYSQIVNDFQKGDIAEGYSVSREKKESFPLTVTSAQKNPTAFYLCASSIGEVAELFFGEGSRLTVL.

This clone was observed a few times. V gene TRBV6-6 combines with J gene TRBJ2-7, with 9 bases aligning to TRBD2. Per the germline V gene, CDR1 is MNHNY and CDR2 is SVGAGI (reference sequence). The CDR3 length is 11 residues. For the CDR3, the DNA is TGTGGCTCTAGCGGGGCCTACGAGCAGTACTTC. This translates into CGSSGAYEQYF.

The chain links TRBV7-9 to TRBJ1-6; the D is unclear. The CDR3 sequence is 13 residues long. V was shortened by 8 bases and J by 2 bases, with 7 bases between the two germline ends. Germline CDR1 is SEHNR and CDR2 is FQNEAQ (reference sequence). In nucleotides, the CDR3 is TGTGCCAGCCGGGATGCCTATAATTCACCCCTCCACTTT. Encoded protein: CASRDAYNSPLHF.

The chain uses TRBV28 and TRBJ1-4; TRBD1 matches 7 bases. The length of the CDR3 is 15 residues. Germline V gene sequence: CDR1 MDHEN, CDR2 SYDVKM. V trimming: 4 bases; J trimming: 7 bases; junction bases outside the gene matches: 9. The CDR3 nucleotides are TGTGCCAGCAGTTCGAGACAGGGTACAATTGAAAAACTGTTTTTT. Translated: CASSSRQGTIEKLFF.

The genes are TRBV19 and TRBJ1-2; 7 bases are shared with TRBD1. Germline-derived CDR1 and CDR2 are LNHDA and SQIVND (reference sequence). The J segment lost 5 bases and the V segment lost 6 bases, leaving 3 bases of the junction unmatched. This CDR3 has 12 amino acids. The CDR3 nucleotides read TGTGCCAGTAGGCGGACAGGATATGGCTACACCTTC. It translates to CASRRTGYGYTF.

The rearrangement uses TRBV18 and TRBJ2-5; 10 positions agree with TRBD2. The V gene end was trimmed by 4 bases and the J gene end by 4 bases; junction bases not matched to a gene: 12. The CDR3 runs 17 residues. Germline CDR1 and CDR2: KGHSH and LQKENI. The CDR3 sequence is CASSRSSGGGLRETQYF. The CDR3, as DNA: TGTGCCAGCTCACGTTCGAGCGGGGGGGGACTCCGAGAGACCCAGTACTTC.

This chain connects TRBV5-1 to TRBJ2-7, with TRBD2 identical over 11 bases. CDR1 SGHRS and CDR2 YFSETQ come from the germline V gene. V lost 1 base, J lost 5 bases, and 5 bases stayed unmatched. The CDR3 spans 15 residues. CDR3 coding DNA: TGCGCCAGCAGCTTGCCTAGCGGGGGGTTAGACGAGCAGTACTTC. It translates to CASSLPSGGLDEQYF.

For this clone: The same CDR3 arises from other DNA sequences in this sample as well. This chain uses TRBV7-2 with TRBJ2-3; 9 bases match TRBD1. CDR1 and CDR2 from the germline V gene are SGHTA and FQGNSA. This CDR3 region has 15 residues. The V segment lost 5 bases and the J segment 2 bases; nucleotides outside the gene matches: 5. CDR3 loop: CASSPDRGYTDTQYF. The CDR3 DNA follows: TGTGCCAGCAGCCCGGACAGGGGATACACAGATACGCAGTATTTT.